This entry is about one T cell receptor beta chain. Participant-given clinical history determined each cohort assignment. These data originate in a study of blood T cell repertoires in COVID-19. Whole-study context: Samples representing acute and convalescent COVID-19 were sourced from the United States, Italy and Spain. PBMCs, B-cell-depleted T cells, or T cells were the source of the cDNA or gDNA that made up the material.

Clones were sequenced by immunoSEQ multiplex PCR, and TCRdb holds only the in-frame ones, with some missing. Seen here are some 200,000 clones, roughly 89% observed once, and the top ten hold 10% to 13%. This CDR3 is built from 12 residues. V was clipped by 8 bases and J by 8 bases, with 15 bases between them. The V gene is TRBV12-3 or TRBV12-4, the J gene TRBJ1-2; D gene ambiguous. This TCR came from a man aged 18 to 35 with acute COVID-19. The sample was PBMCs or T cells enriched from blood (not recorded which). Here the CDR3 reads CASHMAGKGYTF. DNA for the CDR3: TGTGCCAGCCACATGGCGGGGAAGGGCTACACCTTC.